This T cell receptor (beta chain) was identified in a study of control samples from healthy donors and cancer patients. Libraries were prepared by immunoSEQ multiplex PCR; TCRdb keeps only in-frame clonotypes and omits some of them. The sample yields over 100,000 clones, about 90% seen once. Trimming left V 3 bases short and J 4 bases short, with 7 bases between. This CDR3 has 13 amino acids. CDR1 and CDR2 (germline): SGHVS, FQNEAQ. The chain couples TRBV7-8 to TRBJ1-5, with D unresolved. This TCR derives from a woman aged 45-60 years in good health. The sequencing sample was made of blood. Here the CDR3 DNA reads TGTGCCAGCAGCTTGGGCGAAAATCAGCCCCAGCATTTT. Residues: CASSLGENQPQHF.